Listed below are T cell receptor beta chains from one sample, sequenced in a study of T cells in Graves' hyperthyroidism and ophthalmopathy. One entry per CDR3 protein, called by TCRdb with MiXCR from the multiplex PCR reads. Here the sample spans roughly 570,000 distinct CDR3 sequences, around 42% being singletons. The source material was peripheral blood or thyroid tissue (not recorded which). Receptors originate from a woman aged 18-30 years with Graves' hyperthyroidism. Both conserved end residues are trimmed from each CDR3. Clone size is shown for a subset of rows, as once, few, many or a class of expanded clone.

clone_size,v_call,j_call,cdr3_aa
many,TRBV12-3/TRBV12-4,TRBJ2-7,ASSDSPSRDSSSYEQY
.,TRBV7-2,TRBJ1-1,ASDSGTGTTEAF
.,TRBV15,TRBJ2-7,ATSSEPGQGAYEQY
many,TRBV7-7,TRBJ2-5,ASSLAGREYETQY
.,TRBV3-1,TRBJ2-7,ASRLSSGSLIF
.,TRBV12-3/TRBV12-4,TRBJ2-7,ASSPLAGENYEQY
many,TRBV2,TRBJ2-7,ASSEGRELYEQY
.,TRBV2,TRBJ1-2,ASRPIERTDTHGYT
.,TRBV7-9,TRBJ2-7,ASSATGTSAYEQY
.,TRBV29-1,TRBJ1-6,SQGTGRSPLH
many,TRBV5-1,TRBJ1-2,ASSLLTGLDGYT
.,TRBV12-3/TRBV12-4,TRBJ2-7,ASDQDPGREQY
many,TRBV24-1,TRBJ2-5,ATSDALGQGEETQY
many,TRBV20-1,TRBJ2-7,SARGTVVYEQY
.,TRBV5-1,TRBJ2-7,ASSLWIREY
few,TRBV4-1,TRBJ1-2,ASSHSQARDSGGYT
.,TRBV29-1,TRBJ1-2,SGWGGSGNT
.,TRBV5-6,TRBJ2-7,ASSLLRKVASDTYEQY
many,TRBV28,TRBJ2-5,ASGISKETQY
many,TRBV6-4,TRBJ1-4,ASSDSIRSREKLF
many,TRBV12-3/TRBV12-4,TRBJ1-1,ASRKDRDKTEAF
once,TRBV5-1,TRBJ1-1,ASSWTGADGEAF
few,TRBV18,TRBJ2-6,ASSLTTGGLSVLT
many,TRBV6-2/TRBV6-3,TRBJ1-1,ASGTALEAF
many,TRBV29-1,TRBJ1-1,SAITPGEWDTEAF
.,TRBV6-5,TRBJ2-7,ASSYSGSRGMREQY
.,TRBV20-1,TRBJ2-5,SAGGGRGETQY
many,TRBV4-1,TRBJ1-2,ASSQDRGVFGYT
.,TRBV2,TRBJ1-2,ASRGTGGYT
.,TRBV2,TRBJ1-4,ASRRGGYRSGKLF
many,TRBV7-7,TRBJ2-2,ASSLVPSGENTGELF
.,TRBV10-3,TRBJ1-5,AITTDGTGDQPQH
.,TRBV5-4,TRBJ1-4,ASSLEAGVWNEKLF
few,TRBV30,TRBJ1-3,AWSIGRGNTIY
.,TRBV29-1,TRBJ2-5,SVEDSAGPYQETQY
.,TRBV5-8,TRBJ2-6,ASSERQGLT
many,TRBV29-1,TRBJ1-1,SVEVLENLNTEAF
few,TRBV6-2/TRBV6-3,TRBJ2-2,ASNPLAENTGELF
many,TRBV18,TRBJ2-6,ASSPALEAGANVLT
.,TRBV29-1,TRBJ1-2,SLEGRGRGGYT
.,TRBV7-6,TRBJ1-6,ASSSPGSRSSPLH